This T cell receptor beta chain is drawn from a study of cytomegalovirus exposure and HLA in healthy donors. The PCR used 60 Vbeta and 13 Jbeta primers. Profiled with immunoSEQ multiplex PCR; TCRdb holds only in-frame clones, not every one. The sample has 120,000 or so clones; roughly 82% are singletons. The sequenced material came from PBMCs. The clonotype originates from a male donor in good health and CMV-seropositive.

The CDR3 loop is CASGGAPNTEAFF. CDR3 DNA sequence: TGTGCCAGCGGTGGGGCCCCGAACACTGAAGCTTTCTTT. V and J are TRBV21-1 and TRBJ1-1; TRBD1 is taken as the D call from the table, unchecked against the DNA. TRBV21-1 is tagged as a pseudogene. This CDR3 has 13 amino acids.